This T cell receptor (beta chain) was identified during a study of blood T cell repertoires in COVID-19. Study in general: Specimens from acute and convalescent COVID-19 originated in the United States, Italy and Spain. PBMCs, B-cell-depleted T cells, or T cells were the source of the cDNA or gDNA that made up the material.

Per the original methods: From reference gene primer amplification, estimates of nucleated cell counts were derived. Sequencing used immunoSEQ multiplex PCR; TCRdb keeps in-frame clones, though not all of them. For V, J and clone size, that table is used; D and trimming come from the DNA. The sample consists of under 200,000 clones, around 74% of them appearing once. Trimming took off 0 bases at V and 2 bases at J, with 17 bases between the two ends. Germline V gene data show CDR1 as LGHNA and CDR2 as YNFKEQ. The length of the CDR3 is 17 residues. Sequenced sample: peripheral blood. This sequence originates from an elderly woman with acute or convalescent COVID-19. The rearrangement uses TRBV4-2 and TRBJ2-7; weak D call: TRBD2 (6 bases). CDR3 in amino acids: CASSQEESTREAYEQYF. CDR3 in DNA: TGTGCCAGCAGCCAAGAAGAGTCGACAAGGGAGGCCTACGAGCAGTACTTC.